This T cell receptor (beta chain) emerged from a study of T cell responses to AZD1222 COVID-19 vaccine. Findings and caveats of the study: Clonal diversity was possibly underestimated, and the donors were mostly white British, with more females.

About this clone itself: The antigen is unknown.

Measured with immunoSEQ multiplex PCR; TCRdb has only the in-frame clones, and not every one. The data show tens of thousands of clones, roughly nine tenths seen once. V lost 5 bases, J lost 2 bases, and 5 bases stayed unmatched. The CDR3 extends over 14 amino acids. Germline CDR1 is MNHEY and CDR2 is SVGAGI. This sample comprised peripheral blood, obtained on day 0 of AZD1222 vaccination. The receptor comes from an adult in good health. This sequence joins TRBV6-5 and TRBJ1-2; 7 nucleotides match TRBD1. CDR3 residues: CASSRGQGNYGYTF. In DNA form, the CDR3 reads TGTGCCAGCAGTAGGGGGCAGGGAAACTATGGCTACACCTTC.